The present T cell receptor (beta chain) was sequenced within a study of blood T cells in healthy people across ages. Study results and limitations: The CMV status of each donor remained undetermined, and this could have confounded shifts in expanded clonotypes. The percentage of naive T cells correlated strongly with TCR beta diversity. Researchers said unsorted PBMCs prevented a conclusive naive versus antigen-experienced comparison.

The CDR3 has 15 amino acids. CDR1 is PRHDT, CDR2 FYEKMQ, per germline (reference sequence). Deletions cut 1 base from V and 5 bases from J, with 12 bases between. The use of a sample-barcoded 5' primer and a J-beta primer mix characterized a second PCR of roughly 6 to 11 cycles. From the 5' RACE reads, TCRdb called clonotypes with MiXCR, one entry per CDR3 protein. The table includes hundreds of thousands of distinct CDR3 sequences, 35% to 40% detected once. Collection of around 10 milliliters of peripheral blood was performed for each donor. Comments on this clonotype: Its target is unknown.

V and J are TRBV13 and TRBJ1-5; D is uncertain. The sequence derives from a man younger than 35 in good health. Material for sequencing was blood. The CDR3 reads CASSLVATRDQPQHF. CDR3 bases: TGTGCCAGCAGCTTAGTGGCGACACGGGATCAGCCCCAGCATTTT. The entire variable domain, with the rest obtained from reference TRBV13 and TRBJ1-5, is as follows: AAGVIQSPRHLIKEKRETATLKCYPIPRHDTVYWYQQGPGQDPQFLISFYEKMQSDKGSIPDRFSAQQFSDYHSELNMSSLELGDSALYFCASSLVATRDQPQHFGDGTRLSIL.